This TCR beta chain was sequenced for a study of blood T cell repertoires in COVID-19. Looking at the study overall: Sites across the United States, Italy and Spain contributed samples from acute and convalescent COVID-19. The cDNA or gDNA used as material had been derived from T cells, B-cell-depleted T cells, or PBMCs.

Methods used by the authors: Reference gene primer amplification in the assay estimated nucleated cell counts. Here immunoSEQ multiplex PCR was the method, and the copy in TCRdb shows in-frame clones only, minus some. Clonal size and the V and J genes are those of that table, whereas D and trimming came from the DNA. The repertoire has over 30,000 clones, approximately 90% of them found once; the top ten carry less than 7%. Germline CDR1 and CDR2: SNHLY and FYNNEI. V was pared by 5 bases and J by 5 bases, with 16 bases between. This CDR3 contains 15 residues. The sequence was obtained from a human donor in a cohort sampled during active COVID-19. The sample was peripheral blood. The chain joins TRBV2 to TRBJ2-1; D ambiguous. The CDR3 DNA reads TGTGCCAGCAGTTCCTTAGAATTAATACACAATGAGCAGTTCTTC. Protein sequence: CASSSLELIHNEQFF. Supplemented by reference TRBV2 and TRBJ2-1, the full variable domain reads EPEVTQTPSHQVTQMGQEVILRCVPISNHLYFYWYRQILGQKVEFLVSFYNNEISEKSEIFDDQFSVERPDGSNFTLKIRSTKLEDSAMYFCASSSLELIHNEQFFGPGTRLTVL.